Sequencing of this T cell receptor (beta chain) was carried out in a study of blood T cell repertoires in COVID-19. This CDR3 contains 14 residues. The germline CDR1 and CDR2 sequences are SGHVS and FQNEAQ. The trim removed 5 bases at V and 2 bases at J, leaving 2 bases unmatched. TCRdb keeps only in-frame clones here, not all; method: immunoSEQ multiplex PCR. The sample contains fewer than 150,000 clones, more than 80% of which appear only once. V is TRBV7-8 and J is TRBJ1-3; TRBD1 agrees at 8 bases. Sequencing input: peripheral blood. This clonotype was sampled from a woman between 50 and 59 years old with acute or convalescent COVID-19. The CDR3 loop reads CASSPGGTGNTIYF. The CDR3 nucleotides read TGTGCCAGCAGCCCAGGGGGCACTGGAAACACCATATATTTT.